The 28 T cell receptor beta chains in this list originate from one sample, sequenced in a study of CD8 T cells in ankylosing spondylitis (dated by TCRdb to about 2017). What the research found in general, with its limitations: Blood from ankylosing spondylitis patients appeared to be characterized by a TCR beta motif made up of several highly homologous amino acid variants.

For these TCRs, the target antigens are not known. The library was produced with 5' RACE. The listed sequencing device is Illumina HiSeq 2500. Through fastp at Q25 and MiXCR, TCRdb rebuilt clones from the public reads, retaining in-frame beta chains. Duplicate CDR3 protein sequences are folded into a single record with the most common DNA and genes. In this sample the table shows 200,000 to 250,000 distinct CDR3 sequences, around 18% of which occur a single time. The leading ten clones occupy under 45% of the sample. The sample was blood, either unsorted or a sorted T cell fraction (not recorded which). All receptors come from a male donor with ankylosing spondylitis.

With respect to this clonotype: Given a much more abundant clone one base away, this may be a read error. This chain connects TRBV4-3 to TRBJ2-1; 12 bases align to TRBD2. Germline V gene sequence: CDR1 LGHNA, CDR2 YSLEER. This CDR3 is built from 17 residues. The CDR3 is CASSQGLAGGGYNEQIF. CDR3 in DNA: TGCGCCAGCAGCCAAGGGCTAGCGGGAGGGGGGTACAATGAGCAGATCTTC.

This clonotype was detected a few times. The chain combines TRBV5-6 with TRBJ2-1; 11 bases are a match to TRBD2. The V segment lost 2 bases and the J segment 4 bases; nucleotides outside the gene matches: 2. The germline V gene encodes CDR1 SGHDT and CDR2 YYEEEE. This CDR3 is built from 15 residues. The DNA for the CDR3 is TGTGCCAGCAGCTTTAGCGGGGGGGGTTACAATGAGCAGTTCTTC. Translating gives CASSFSGGGYNEQFF.

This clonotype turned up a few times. CDR3 bases: TGCGCCAGCAGCCAAGTCGCGACAGGGGAAGAAAAACTGTTTTTT. It encodes CASSQVATGEEKLFF. The chain is built from TRBV4-1 and TRBJ1-4; 8 bases line up with TRBD1. With V trimmed by 1 base and J by 8 bases, 6 bases remained unmatched. Germline-derived CDR1 and CDR2 are MGHRA and YSYEKL. The CDR3 has 15 residues.

The CDR3 coding sequence is TGTGCCAGCTCACCCTTAAGCGTAACAAATACTAATGAAAAACTGTTTTTT. It codes for CASSPLSVTNTNEKLFF. The rearrangement uses TRBV18 and TRBJ1-4; D is unclear. V was clipped by 3 bases and J by 2 bases, with 16 bases between them. This CDR3 has 17 residues. Germline CDR1 reads KGHSH; CDR2 reads LQKENI.

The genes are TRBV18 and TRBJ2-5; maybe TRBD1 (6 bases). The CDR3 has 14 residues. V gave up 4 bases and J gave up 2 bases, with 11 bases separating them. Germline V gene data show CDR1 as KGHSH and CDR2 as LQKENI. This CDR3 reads CASSRGRPQETQYF. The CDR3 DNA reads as TGTGCCAGCTCACGGGGGCGGCCACAAGAGACCCAGTACTTC.

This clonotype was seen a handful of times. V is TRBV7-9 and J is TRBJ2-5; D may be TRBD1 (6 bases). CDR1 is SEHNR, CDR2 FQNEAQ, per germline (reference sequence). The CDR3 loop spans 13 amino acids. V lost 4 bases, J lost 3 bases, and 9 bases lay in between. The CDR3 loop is CASSSNREETQYF. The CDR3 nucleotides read TGTGCCAGCAGCTCCAACAGGGAAGAGACCCAGTACTTC.

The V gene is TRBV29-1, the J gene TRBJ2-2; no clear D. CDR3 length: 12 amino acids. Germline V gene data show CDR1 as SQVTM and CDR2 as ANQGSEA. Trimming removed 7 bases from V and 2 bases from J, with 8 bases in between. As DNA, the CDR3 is TGCAGCGCCCGACCTAACACCGGGGAGCTGTTTTTT. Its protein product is CSARPNTGELFF.

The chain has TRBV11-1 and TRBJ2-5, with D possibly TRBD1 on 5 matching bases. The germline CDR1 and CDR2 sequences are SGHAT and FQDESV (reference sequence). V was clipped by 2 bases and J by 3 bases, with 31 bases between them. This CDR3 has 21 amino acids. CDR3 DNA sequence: TGTGCCAGCAGCTTATTTGGGATGCAGGGTTCGTCAACCATCCCCAAAGAGACCCAGTACTTC. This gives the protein CASSLFGMQGSSTIPKETQYF.

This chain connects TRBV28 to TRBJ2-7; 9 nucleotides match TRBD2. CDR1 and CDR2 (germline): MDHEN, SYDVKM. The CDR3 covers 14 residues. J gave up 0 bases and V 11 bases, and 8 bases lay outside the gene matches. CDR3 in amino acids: CAVGLAGSSYEQYF. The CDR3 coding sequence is TGTGCCGTGGGCCTAGCGGGAAGCTCCTACGAGCAGTACTTC.

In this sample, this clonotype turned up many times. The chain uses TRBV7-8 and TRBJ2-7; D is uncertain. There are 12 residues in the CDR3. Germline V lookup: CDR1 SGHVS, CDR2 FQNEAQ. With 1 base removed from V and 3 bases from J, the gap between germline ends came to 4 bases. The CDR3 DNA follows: TGTGCCAGCAGCTTAGGTGTCTACGAGCAGTACTTC. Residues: CASSLGVYEQYF.

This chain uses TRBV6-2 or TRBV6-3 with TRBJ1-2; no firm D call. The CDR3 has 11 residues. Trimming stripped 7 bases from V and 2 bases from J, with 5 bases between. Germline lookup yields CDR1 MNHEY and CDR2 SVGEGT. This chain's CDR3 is CASKENYGYTF. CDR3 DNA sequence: TGTGCCAGCAAGGAGAACTATGGCTACACCTTC.

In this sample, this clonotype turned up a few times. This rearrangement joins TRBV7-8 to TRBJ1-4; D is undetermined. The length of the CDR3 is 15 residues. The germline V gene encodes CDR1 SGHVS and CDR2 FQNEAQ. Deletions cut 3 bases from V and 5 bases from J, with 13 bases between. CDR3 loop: CASSFLGEKNEKLFF. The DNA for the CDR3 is TGTGCCAGCAGCTTCTTAGGAGAAAAAAATGAAAAACTGTTTTTT.

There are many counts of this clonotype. In DNA, the CDR3 is TGTGCCAGCAGTTCAGGGGCCTTTAGCTCCTACAATGAGCAGTTCTTC. Translation gives CASSSGAFSSYNEQFF. The rearrangement joins TRBV27 to TRBJ2-1, with TRBD1 as a possible D gene (6 bases). The V and J ends lost 4 bases and 0 bases respectively, with 13 bases between them. Looked up from germline, CDR1 is MNHEY and CDR2 is SMNVEV (reference sequence). The CDR3 spans 16 residues.

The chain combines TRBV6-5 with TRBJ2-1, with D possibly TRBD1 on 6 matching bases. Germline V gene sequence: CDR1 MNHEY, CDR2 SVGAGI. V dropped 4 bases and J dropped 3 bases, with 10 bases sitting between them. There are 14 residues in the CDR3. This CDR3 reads CASSSQGLYNEQFF. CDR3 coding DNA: TGTGCCAGCAGTTCGCAGGGGCTCTACAATGAGCAGTTCTTC.

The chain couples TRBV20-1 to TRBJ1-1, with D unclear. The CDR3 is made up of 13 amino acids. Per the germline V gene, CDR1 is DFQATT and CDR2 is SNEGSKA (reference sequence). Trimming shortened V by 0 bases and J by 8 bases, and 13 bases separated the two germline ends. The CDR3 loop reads CSARDPLAGEAFF. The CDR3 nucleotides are TGCAGTGCTAGAGATCCCCTTGCGGGGGAAGCTTTCTTT.

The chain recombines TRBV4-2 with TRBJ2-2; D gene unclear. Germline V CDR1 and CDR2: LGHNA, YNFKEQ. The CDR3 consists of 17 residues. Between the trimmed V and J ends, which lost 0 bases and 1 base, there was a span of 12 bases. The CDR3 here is CASSQDYRGGNTGELFF. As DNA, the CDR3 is TGTGCCAGCAGCCAAGATTATAGAGGTGGGAACACCGGGGAGCTGTTTTTT.

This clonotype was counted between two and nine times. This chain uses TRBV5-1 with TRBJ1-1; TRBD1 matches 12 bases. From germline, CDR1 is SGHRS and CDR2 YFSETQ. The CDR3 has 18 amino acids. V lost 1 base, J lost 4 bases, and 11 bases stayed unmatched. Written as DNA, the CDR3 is TGCGCCAGCAGCTTGCAGTCGGGGACAGGGGGCCTCGGCACTGAAGCTTTCTTT. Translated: CASSLQSGTGGLGTEAFF.

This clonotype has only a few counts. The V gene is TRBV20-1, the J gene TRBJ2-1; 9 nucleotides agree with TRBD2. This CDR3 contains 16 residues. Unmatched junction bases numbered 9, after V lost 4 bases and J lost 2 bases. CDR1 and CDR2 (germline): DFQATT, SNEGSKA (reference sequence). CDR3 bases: TGCAGTGCTATCCAACCCGGGACTAGCCCCTACAATGAGCAGTTCTTC. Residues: CSAIQPGTSPYNEQFF.

The chain's CDR3 is CASSYPSGGTGELFF. For the CDR3, the DNA is TGTGCCAGCAGTTACCCCTCAGGGGGCACCGGGGAGCTGTTTTTT. The chain combines TRBV6-5 with TRBJ2-2; the match to TRBD1 covers 7 bases. The length of the CDR3 is 15 residues. Germline loops: CDR1 MNHEY, CDR2 SVGAGI. V lost 2 bases and J lost 4; bases outside the gene matches: 4.

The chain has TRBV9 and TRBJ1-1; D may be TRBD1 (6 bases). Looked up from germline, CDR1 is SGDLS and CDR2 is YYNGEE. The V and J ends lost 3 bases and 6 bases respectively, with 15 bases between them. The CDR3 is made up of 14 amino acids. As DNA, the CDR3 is TGTGCCAGCAGCGCCTCACAGGGCAGGTCTGAAGCTTTCTTT. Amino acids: CASSASQGRSEAFF.

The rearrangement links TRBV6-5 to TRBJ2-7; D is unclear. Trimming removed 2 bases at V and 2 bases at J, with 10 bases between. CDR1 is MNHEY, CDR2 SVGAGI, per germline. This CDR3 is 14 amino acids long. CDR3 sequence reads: CASSYDRETYEQYF. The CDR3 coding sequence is TGTGCCAGCAGTTACGATAGGGAAACCTACGAGCAGTACTTC.

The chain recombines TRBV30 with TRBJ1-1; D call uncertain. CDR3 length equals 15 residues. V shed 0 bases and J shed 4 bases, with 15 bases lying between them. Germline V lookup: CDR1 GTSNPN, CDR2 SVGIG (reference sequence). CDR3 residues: CAWSVESSRTTEAFF. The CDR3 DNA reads TGTGCCTGGAGTGTCGAAAGTTCGCGGACCACTGAAGCTTTCTTT.

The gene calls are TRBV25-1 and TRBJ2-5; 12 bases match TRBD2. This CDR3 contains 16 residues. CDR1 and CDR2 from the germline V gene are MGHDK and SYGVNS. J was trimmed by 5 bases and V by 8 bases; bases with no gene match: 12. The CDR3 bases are TGTGCCAGCCTCAAACTAGCGGGAGGTTGGGGGGAGACCCAGTACTTC. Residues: CASLKLAGGWGETQYF.

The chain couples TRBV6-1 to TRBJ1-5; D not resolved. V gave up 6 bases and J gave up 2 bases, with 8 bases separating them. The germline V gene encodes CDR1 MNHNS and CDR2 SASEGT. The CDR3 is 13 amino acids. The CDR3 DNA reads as TGTGCCAGCAGCGGTGGGGGCAATCAGCCCCAGCATTTT. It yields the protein CASSGGGNQPQHF.

CDR3 nucleotide sequence: TGTGCCAGCAGCCTAATACCGACTAGCGGGGGACCTTCCTACGAGCAGTACTTC. This translates into CASSLIPTSGGPSYEQYF. V and J are TRBV7-3 and TRBJ2-7; 12 bases line up with TRBD2. The CDR3 contains 18 residues. Germline V gene data show CDR1 as SGHTA and CDR2 as FQGTGA. The V gene end was trimmed by 5 bases and the J gene end by 1 base; junction bases not matched to a gene: 12.

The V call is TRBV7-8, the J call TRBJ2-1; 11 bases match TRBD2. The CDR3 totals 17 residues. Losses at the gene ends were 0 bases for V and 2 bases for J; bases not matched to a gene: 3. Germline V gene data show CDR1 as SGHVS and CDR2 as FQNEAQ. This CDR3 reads CASSLALAGGAYNEQFF. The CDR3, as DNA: TGTGCCAGCAGCTTAGCGCTAGCGGGGGGCGCCTACAATGAGCAGTTCTTC.

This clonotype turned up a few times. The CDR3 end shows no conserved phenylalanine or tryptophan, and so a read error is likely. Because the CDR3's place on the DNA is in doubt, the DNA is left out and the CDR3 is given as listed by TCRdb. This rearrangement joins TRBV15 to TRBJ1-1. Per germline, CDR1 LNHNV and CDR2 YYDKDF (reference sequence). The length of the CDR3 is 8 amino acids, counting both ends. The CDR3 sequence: CATSRGPN.

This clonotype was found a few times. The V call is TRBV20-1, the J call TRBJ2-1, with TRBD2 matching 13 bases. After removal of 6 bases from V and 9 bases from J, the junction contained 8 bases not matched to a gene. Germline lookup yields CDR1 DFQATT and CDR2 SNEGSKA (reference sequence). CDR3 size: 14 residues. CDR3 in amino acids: CSAQSGLAGVEQFF. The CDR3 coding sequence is TGCAGTGCCCAGTCTGGACTAGCGGGAGTTGAGCAGTTCTTC.